Listed here are 12 T cell receptor beta chains from one sample, sequenced in a study of T cell changes during pregnancy in multiple sclerosis. Profiling relied on immunoSEQ multiplex PCR, and the TCRdb table lists in-frame clones only, not all of them. The sample carries around 100,000 clones, about nine tenths recorded once. The sample was peripheral blood, taken after pregnancy. All receptors come from a female donor with multiple sclerosis, enrolled in a pregnancy study.

The chain carries TRBV4-1 and TRBJ2-1; the D gene is possibly TRBD2 (6 bases). V was clipped by 2 bases and J by 7 bases, with 18 bases between them. The CDR3 loop spans 16 amino acids. In germline, CDR1 is MGHRA, CDR2 YSYEKL. The DNA for the CDR3 is TGCGCCAGCAGCCAATACTTCAGGGAGGTAATTAATGAGCAGTTCTTC. Translating gives CASSQYFREVINEQFF.

The chain couples TRBV14 to TRBJ2-7; weak D call: TRBD1 (6 bases). There are 12 residues in the CDR3. CDR1 SGHDN and CDR2 FVKESK come from the germline V gene. V gave up 4 bases and J gave up 7 bases, with 11 bases separating them. CDR3 protein: CASSRFQGEQYF. For the CDR3, the DNA is TGTGCCAGCAGCCGGTTTCAGGGGGAGCAGTACTTC.

This rearrangement joins TRBV5-1 to TRBJ2-5, with D perhaps TRBD2 (6 bases). V was cut by 0 bases and J by 0 bases, with 18 bases left in between. The CDR3 totals 18 residues. CDR1 is SGHRS, CDR2 YFSETQ, per germline. The CDR3: CASSLEVAVWRDQETQYF. As DNA, the CDR3 is TGCGCCAGCAGCTTGGAGGTCGCGGTGTGGAGGGACCAAGAGACCCAGTACTTC.

V is TRBV10-2 and J is TRBJ1-2; TRBD1 matches 8 bases. The CDR3 runs to 13 residues. Germline values: CDR1 WSHSY, CDR2 SAAADI. V shed 2 bases, J shed 8 bases, and the junction held 4 bases outside the gene matches. The CDR3 sequence: CASSETAGGGYTF. Here the CDR3 DNA reads TGCGCCAGCAGTGAGACAGCAGGGGGCGGCTACACCTTC.

CDR3: CASSLSGLAGGFNTEAFF. The DNA of the CDR3 is TGTGCCAGCAGCTTATCTGGGCTTGCAGGGGGCTTCAACACTGAAGCTTTCTTT. The chain carries TRBV13 and TRBJ1-1; 8 nucleotides line up with TRBD1. V dropped 2 bases and J dropped 2; count of bases not matched to a gene: 13. CDR1 is PRHDT and CDR2 is FYEKMQ in the germline V gene (reference sequence). CDR3 length: 18 amino acids.

The rearrangement uses TRBV9 and TRBJ2-3, with 8 bases lining up with TRBD1. CDR1 and CDR2 (germline): SGDLS, YYNGEE. The CDR3 has 14 residues. Trimming removed 4 bases from V and 6 bases from J; junction bases left unmatched: 7. The CDR3 nucleotides read TGTGCCAGCAGCACCAGGGGGCGCGGGGATACGCAGTATTTT. Translating gives CASSTRGRGDTQYF.

This chain links TRBV19 with TRBJ2-7, with 9 bases aligning to TRBD1. The CDR3 covers 13 residues. Germline CDR1 LNHDA, CDR2 SQIVND (reference sequence). The trim removed 5 bases at V and 3 bases at J, leaving 2 bases unmatched. The CDR3: CASSWTGDYEQYF. In DNA form, the CDR3 reads TGTGCCAGTAGTTGGACAGGGGACTACGAGCAGTACTTC.

V is TRBV20-1 and J is TRBJ1-4; maybe TRBD1 (5 bases). The V end was cut by 5 bases, the J end by 12 bases, with 13 bases between. The CDR3 loop spans 11 amino acids. CDR1 and CDR2 from the germline V gene are DFQATT and SNEGSKA (reference sequence). CDR3 sequence reads: CSADRGGELFF. CDR3 nucleotides: TGCAGTGCTGACCGGGGGGGGGAACTGTTTTTT.

The chain recombines TRBV13 with TRBJ1-4, with 9 positions matching TRBD1. Unmatched junction bases numbered 16, after V lost 4 bases and J lost 4 bases. This CDR3 spans 19 amino acids. Germline V lookup: CDR1 PRHDT, CDR2 FYEKMQ (reference sequence). The CDR3 DNA reads TGTGCCAGCAGCTCTCAGTTCGGGACAGGGCTGCATGATAATGAAAAACTGTTTTTT. Protein: CASSSQFGTGLHDNEKLFF.

V usage is TRBV6-1 and J usage is TRBJ2-7; D possibly corresponds to TRBD1 (6 bases). The CDR3 length is 13 residues. Germline-derived CDR1 and CDR2 are MNHNS and SASEGT. Trimming removed 6 bases at V and 1 base at J, with 10 bases between. The CDR3 DNA reads as TGTGCCAGCAGCTTGGACAGATCCTACGAGCAGTACTTC. The encoded protein is CASSLDRSYEQYF.

J is TRBJ1-1 and V is TRBV5-6; D is undetermined. From germline, CDR1 is SGHDT and CDR2 YYEEEE. There are 13 residues in the CDR3. Trimming removed 7 bases from V and 7 bases from J, with 17 bases in between. The DNA of the CDR3 is TGTGCCAGCTCCCACGGGGTCCCTGGTGAAGCTTTCTTT. As protein: CASSHGVPGEAFF.

This chain connects TRBV5-4 to TRBJ1-1, with D maybe TRBD1 (6 bases). The V end lost 2 bases, the J end lost 6 bases, and 17 bases lay between the germline ends. The CDR3 is 15 amino acids. Germline-derived CDR1 and CDR2 are SGHNT and YYREEE (reference sequence). The CDR3 DNA sequence: TGTGCCAGCAGCTTAACAGGGACAAGAGTCGCTGAAGCTTTCTTT. This codes for CASSLTGTRVAEAFF.